A single sample is the source of the 13 T cell receptor beta chains below, sequenced in a study of T cell repertoires in cytomegalovirus infection. Their target antigens are unknown. TCRdb called the reads again in MiXCR, with one record for every CDR3 protein. The sample comprises approximately 300,000 distinct CDR3 sequences, roughly 25% of which are singletons, and roughly 14% rests with the top ten. The specimen was cultured PBMCs, collected from culture after CMV antigen stimulation. The origin of the receptors is a human donor in good health (CMV status not recorded). Some clones in this sample may be carry-over from other donors' samples.

DNA of the CDR3: TGCGCCAGCAGCCAAGCTTTGGTAGGGATACTAGCGGGGATCACAGATACGCAGTATTTT. As protein: CASSQALVGILAGITDTQYF. The rearrangement links TRBV4-1 to TRBJ2-3, with 10 bases that match TRBD2. This CDR3 spans 20 amino acids. Germline loops: CDR1 MGHRA, CDR2 YSYEKL. The V and J ends lost 1 base and 2 bases, in that order; junction bases with no gene match: 15.

The rearrangement uses TRBV24-1 and TRBJ2-2; TRBD1 agrees at 11 bases. The CDR3 runs to 16 residues. Germline loops: CDR1 KGHDR, CDR2 SFDVKD. V lost 3 bases, J lost 4 bases, and 3 bases stayed unmatched. This CDR3 is CATSDQGQGGTGELFF. The CDR3, as DNA: TGTGCCACCAGTGATCAGGGACAGGGGGGCACCGGGGAGCTGTTTTTT.

This clonotype has a count of ten or more. The chain uses TRBV12-5 and TRBJ2-1; 13 bases align to TRBD2. The CDR3 is 18 amino acids. Germline CDR1 is LGHNT and CDR2 is FRNRAP. V gave up 4 bases and J gave up 0 bases; unmatched junction bases: 6. CDR3 amino acids: CASGSRTSGRGSYNEQFF. Written as DNA, the CDR3 is TGTGCTAGTGGTTCGCGGACTAGCGGGAGAGGCTCCTACAATGAGCAGTTCTTC.

This clonotype was observed a few times. This chain uses TRBV7-2 with TRBJ2-1; unclear D gene. Trimming took 3 bases from V and 3 from J, leaving 12 bases between them. Germline V gene data show CDR1 as SGHTA and CDR2 as FQGNSA. The CDR3 is 15 amino acids. The CDR3 protein is CASSLGGNDYNEQFF. DNA of the CDR3: TGTGCCAGCAGCTTGGGTGGGAACGACTACAATGAGCAGTTCTTC. The whole variable domain, filled in from reference TRBV7-2 and TRBJ2-1, reads GAGVSQSPSNKVTEKGKDVELRCDPISGHTALYWYRQSLGQGLEFLIYFQGNSAPDKSGLPSDRFSAERTGGSVSTLTIQRTQQEDSAVYLCASSLGGNDYNEQFFGPGTRLTVL.

The chain has TRBV24-1 and TRBJ2-2; 12 bases map to TRBD1. The ends lost 10 bases at V and 3 bases at J; junction bases unmatched: 2. Germline V gene lookup returns CDR1 KGHDR and CDR2 SFDVKD. The CDR3 loop spans 14 amino acids. The CDR3 DNA sequence: TGTGCCACAAGGGACAGGGGGCACACCGGGGAGCTGTTTTTT. Its translation: CATRDRGHTGELFF.

This clonotype was detected only a few times. The chain employs TRBV19 and TRBJ1-1; perhaps TRBD1 as D (5 bases). The CDR3 extends over 17 amino acids. CDR1 LNHDA and CDR2 SQIVND come from the germline V gene (reference sequence). Trimming took off 3 bases at V and 0 bases at J, with 17 bases between the two ends. CDR3 nucleotide sequence: TGTGCCAGTAGTATTTTCCTTGGGGCCGTATTGAACACTGAAGCTTTCTTT. It encodes CASSIFLGAVLNTEAFF. Filled out from reference TRBV19 and TRBJ1-1, the complete variable domain reads DGGITQSPKYLFRKEGQNVTLSCEQNLNHDAMYWYRQDPGQGLRLIYYSQIVNDFQKGDIAEGYSVSREKKESFPLTVTSAQKNPTAFYLCASSIFLGAVLNTEAFFGQGTRLTVV.

The V gene is TRBV28, the J gene TRBJ1-2, with 10 bases lining up with TRBD1. After removal of 8 bases from V and 4 bases from J, the junction contained 10 bases not matched to a gene. Germline CDR1 is MDHEN and CDR2 is SYDVKM. The CDR3 consists of 15 residues. The DNA for the CDR3 is TGTGCCAGCCGGGACAGGGGCCGCCTCGCCTATGGCTACACCTTC. This translates into CASRDRGRLAYGYTF.

This clonotype was picked up a small number of times. The rearrangement joins TRBV7-2 to TRBJ2-7; a weak D match, TRBD2 (6 bases). Trimming removed 1 base from V and 2 bases from J, with 9 bases in between. The CDR3 spans 14 residues. Germline V gene data show CDR1 as SGHTA and CDR2 as FQGNSA. CDR3 DNA: TGTGCCAGCAGCTTAGGGGGGGAGGCCTACGAGCAGTACTTC. As protein: CASSLGGEAYEQYF.

The chain uses TRBV7-2 and TRBJ1-6; D is possibly TRBD1 (5 bases). Germline CDR1 SGHTA, CDR2 FQGNSA. The CDR3 loop spans 18 amino acids. V gave up 0 bases and J gave up 0 bases, with 12 bases separating them. The CDR3 sequence is CASSLAVPGSSYNSPLHF. For the CDR3, the DNA is TGTGCCAGCAGCTTAGCGGTTCCAGGGAGCTCCTATAATTCACCCCTCCACTTT. Variable domain in full (rest from reference TRBV7-2 and TRBJ1-6): GAGVSQSPSNKVTEKGKDVELRCDPISGHTALYWYRQSLGQGLEFLIYFQGNSAPDKSGLPSDRFSAERTGGSVSTLTIQRTQQEDSAVYLCASSLAVPGSSYNSPLHFGNGTRLTVT.

This clonotype was counted at least ten times. The V and J genes are TRBV7-2 and TRBJ2-1; 8 nucleotides agree with TRBD2. This CDR3 has 16 residues. Germline values: CDR1 SGHTA, CDR2 FQGNSA. V dropped 5 bases and J dropped 4; count of bases not matched to a gene: 10. The CDR3 coding sequence is TGTGCCAGCAGCCTCGTGGCGACTAGCGCATACAATGAGCAGTTCTTC. It is translated as CASSLVATSAYNEQFF.

V and J are TRBV7-2 and TRBJ1-2; D not certain. Trimming removed 5 bases at V and 1 base at J, with 14 bases between. Germline V lookup: CDR1 SGHTA, CDR2 FQGNSA. This CDR3 has 15 residues. CDR3 in DNA: TGTGCCAGCAGCCTAAAGGTGGCGGGTAACTATGGCTACACCTTC. This encodes CASSLKVAGNYGYTF. Combining the CDR3 with reference TRBV7-2 and TRBJ1-2 gives the whole variable domain GAGVSQSPSNKVTEKGKDVELRCDPISGHTALYWYRQSLGQGLEFLIYFQGNSAPDKSGLPSDRFSAERTGGSVSTLTIQRTQQEDSAVYLCASSLKVAGNYGYTFGSGTRLTVV.

This clonotype was picked up many times. V gene TRBV7-2 combines with J gene TRBJ1-1; D is unresolved. V was clipped by 5 bases and J by 6 bases, with 16 bases between them. Germline lookup yields CDR1 SGHTA and CDR2 FQGNSA. The CDR3 extends over 14 amino acids. CDR3 protein: CASSPPFNKPEAFF. DNA of the CDR3: TGTGCCAGCAGCCCCCCCTTTAATAAGCCTGAAGCTTTCTTT.

This clonotype was observed at least ten times. An end of the junction does not agree with germline; a read error may underlie this. The J gene is TRBJ2-5, the V gene TRBV7-2; 8 bases match TRBD2. The CDR3 loop spans 11 amino acids. CDR1 and CDR2 (germline): SGHTA, FQGNSA. CDR3 sequence reads: CASSVAGRTYF. DNA for the CDR3: TGTGCCAGCAGCGTAGCGGGGCGGACGTACTTC.